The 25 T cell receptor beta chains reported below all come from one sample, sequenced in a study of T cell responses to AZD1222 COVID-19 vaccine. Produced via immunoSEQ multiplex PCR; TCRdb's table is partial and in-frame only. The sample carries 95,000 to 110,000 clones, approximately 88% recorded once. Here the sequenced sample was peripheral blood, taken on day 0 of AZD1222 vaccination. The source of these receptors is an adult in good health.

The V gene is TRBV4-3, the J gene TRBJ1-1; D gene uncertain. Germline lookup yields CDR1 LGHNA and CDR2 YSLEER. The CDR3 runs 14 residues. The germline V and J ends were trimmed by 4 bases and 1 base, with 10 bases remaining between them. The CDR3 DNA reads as TGCGCCAGCAGCCGAGAGGGAGGGAACACTGAAGCTTTCTTT. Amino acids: CASSREGGNTEAFF.

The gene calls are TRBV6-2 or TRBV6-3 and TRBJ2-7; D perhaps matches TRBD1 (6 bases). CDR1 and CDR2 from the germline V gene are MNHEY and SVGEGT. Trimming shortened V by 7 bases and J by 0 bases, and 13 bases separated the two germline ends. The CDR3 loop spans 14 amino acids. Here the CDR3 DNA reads TGTGCCAGCACCCCGAGGGGGAACTCCTACGAGCAGTACTTC. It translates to CASTPRGNSYEQYF.

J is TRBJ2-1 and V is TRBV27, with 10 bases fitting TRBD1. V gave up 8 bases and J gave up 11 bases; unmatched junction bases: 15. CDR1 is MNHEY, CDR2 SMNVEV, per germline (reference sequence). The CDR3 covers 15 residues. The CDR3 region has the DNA TGTGCCAGCTCCCGCCCGGGACAGGGGTCCCCTCAGCAGTTCTTC. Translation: CASSRPGQGSPQQFF.

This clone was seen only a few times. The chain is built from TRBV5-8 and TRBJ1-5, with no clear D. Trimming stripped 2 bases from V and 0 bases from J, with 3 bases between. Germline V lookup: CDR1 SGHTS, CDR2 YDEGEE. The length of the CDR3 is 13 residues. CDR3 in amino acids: CASSLGSNQPQHF. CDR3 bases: TGTGCCAGCAGCTTAGGTAGCAATCAGCCCCAGCATTTT.

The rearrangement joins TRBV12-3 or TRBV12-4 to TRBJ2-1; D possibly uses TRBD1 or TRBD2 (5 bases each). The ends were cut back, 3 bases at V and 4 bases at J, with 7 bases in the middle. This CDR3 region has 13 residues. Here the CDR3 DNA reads TGTGCCAGCAGTTTTGGGACGTACAATGAGCAGTTCTTC. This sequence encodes CASSFGTYNEQFF.

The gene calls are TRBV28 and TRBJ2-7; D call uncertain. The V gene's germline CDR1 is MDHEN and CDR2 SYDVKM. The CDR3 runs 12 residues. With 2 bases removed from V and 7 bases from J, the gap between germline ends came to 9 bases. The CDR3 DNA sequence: TGTGCCAGCAGTTTACGACAACGGGAGCAGTACTTC. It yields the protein CASSLRQREQYF.

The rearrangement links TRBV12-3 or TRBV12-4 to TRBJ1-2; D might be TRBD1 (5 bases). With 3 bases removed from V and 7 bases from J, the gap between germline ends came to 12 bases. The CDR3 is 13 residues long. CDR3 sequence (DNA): TGTGCCAGCAGTTTCCCGCAGGGAATTGGCTACACCTTC. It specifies CASSFPQGIGYTF.

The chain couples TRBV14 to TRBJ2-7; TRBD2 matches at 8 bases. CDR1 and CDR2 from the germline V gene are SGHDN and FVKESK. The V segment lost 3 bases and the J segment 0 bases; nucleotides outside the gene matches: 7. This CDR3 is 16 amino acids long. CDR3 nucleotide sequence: TGTGCCAGCAGCCAGTTCGGGACTAGGAGCTCCTACGAGCAGTACTTC. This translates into CASSQFGTRSSYEQYF.

CDR3 in amino acids: CASSVGGINTGELFF. For the CDR3, the DNA is TGTGCCAGCAGCGTAGGGGGGATCAACACCGGGGAGCTGTTTTTT. The chain carries TRBV9 and TRBJ2-2; possibly TRBD1 or TRBD2 for D (5 bases each). Looked up from germline, CDR1 is SGDLS and CDR2 is YYNGEE. Trimming removed 0 bases from V and 2 bases from J, with 8 bases in between. The CDR3 sequence is 15 residues long. Drawing the rest from reference TRBV9 and TRBJ2-2, the complete variable domain is DSGVTQTPKHLITATGQRVTLRCSPRSGDLSVYWYQQSLDQGLQFLIQYYNGEERAKGNILERFSAQQFPDLHSELNLSSLELGDSALYFCASSVGGINTGELFFGEGSRLTVL.

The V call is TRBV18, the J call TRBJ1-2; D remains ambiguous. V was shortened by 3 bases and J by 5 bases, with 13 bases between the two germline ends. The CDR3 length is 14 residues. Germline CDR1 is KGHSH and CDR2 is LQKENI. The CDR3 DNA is TGTGCCAGCTCACCGACGGACTCTCTATATGGCTACACCTTC. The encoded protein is CASSPTDSLYGYTF.

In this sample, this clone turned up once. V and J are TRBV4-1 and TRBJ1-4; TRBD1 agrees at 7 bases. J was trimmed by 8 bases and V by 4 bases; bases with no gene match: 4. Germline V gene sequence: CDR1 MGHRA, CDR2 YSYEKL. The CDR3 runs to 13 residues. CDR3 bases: TGCGCCAGCAGCCCAATAGGGGGCGAAAAACTGTTTTTT. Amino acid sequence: CASSPIGGEKLFF.

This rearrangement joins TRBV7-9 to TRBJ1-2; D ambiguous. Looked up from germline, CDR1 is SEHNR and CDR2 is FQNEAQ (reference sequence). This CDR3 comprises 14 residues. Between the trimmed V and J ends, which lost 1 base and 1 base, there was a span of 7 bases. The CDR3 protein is CASSLGTVNYGYTF. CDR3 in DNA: TGTGCCAGCAGCTTAGGAACGGTTAACTATGGCTACACCTTC.

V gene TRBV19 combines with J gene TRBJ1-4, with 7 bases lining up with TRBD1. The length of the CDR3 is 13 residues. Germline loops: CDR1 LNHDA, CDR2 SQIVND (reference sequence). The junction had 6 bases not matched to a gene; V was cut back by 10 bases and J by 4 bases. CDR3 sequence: CATTGQLNEKLFF. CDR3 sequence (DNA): TGTGCCACCACGGGACAGCTTAATGAAAAACTGTTTTTT.

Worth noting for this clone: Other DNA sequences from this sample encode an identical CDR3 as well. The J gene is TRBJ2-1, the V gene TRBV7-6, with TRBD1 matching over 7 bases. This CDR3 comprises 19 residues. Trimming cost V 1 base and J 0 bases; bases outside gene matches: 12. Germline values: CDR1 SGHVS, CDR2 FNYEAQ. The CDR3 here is CASSLVPSGQPSSYNEQFF. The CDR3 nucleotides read TGTGCCAGCAGCTTAGTCCCGTCGGGACAGCCGAGCTCCTACAATGAGCAGTTCTTC.

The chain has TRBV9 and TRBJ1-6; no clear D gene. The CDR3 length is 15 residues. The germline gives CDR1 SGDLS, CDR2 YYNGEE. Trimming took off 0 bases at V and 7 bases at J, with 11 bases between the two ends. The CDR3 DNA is TGTGCCAGCAGCGTAGAGGGCGCAGGAAATTCACCCCTCCACTTT. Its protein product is CASSVEGAGNSPLHF.

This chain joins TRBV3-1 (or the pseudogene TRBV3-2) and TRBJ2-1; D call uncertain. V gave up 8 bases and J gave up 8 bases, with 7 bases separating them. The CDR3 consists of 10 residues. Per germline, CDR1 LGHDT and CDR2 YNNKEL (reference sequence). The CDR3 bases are TGTGCCAGCGGTAGAGATGAGCAGTTCTTC. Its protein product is CASGRDEQFF.

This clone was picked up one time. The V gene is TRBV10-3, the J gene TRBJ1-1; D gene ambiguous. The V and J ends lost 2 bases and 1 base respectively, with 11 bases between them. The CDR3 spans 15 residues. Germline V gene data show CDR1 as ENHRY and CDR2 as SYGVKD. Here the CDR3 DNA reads TGTGCCATCAGTGAGAACACCCGGAGGAACACTGAAGCTTTCTTT. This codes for CAISENTRRNTEAFF.

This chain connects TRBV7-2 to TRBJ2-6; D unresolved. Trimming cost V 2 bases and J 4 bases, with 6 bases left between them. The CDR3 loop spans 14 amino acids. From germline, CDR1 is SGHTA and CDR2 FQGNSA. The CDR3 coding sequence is TGTGCCAGCAGCTTACTGACCGGGGCCAACGTCCTGACTTTC. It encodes CASSLLTGANVLTF.

The CDR3 DNA follows: TGTGCCAGCAGCTCGTCGGGAGGGCGCTACAATGAGCAGTTCTTC. Translated: CASSSSGGRYNEQFF. The chain links TRBV9 to TRBJ2-1; 8 bases agree with TRBD2. The germline gives CDR1 SGDLS, CDR2 YYNGEE. The CDR3 sequence is 15 residues long. V lost 4 bases and J lost 3; bases outside the gene matches: 6. Combining the CDR3 with reference TRBV9 and TRBJ2-1 gives the whole variable domain DSGVTQTPKHLITATGQRVTLRCSPRSGDLSVYWYQQSLDQGLQFLIQYYNGEERAKGNILERFSAQQFPDLHSELNLSSLELGDSALYFCASSSSGGRYNEQFFGPGTRLTVL.

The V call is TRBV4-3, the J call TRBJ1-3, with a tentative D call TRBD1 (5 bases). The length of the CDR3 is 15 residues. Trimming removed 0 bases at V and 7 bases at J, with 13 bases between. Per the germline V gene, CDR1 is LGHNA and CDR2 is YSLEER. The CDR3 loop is CASSQDRAGSNTIYF. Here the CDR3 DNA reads TGCGCCAGCAGCCAAGATCGGGCAGGGAGCAACACCATATATTTT.

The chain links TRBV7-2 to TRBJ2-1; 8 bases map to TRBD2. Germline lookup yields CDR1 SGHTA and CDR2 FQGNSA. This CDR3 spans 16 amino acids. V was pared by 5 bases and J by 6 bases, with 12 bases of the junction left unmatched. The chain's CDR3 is CASSGLVRAGGNEQFF. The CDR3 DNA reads TGTGCCAGCAGCGGTTTGGTTAGGGCGGGAGGCAATGAGCAGTTCTTC. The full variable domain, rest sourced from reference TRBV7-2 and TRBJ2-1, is GAGVSQSPSNKVTEKGKDVELRCDPISGHTALYWYRQSLGQGLEFLIYFQGNSAPDKSGLPSDRFSAERTGGSVSTLTIQRTQQEDSAVYLCASSGLVRAGGNEQFFGPGTRLTVL.

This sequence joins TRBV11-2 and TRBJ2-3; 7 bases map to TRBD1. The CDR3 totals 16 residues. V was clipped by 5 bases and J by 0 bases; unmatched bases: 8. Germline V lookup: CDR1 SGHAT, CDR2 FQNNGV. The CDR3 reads CASSVTGAPSTDTQYF. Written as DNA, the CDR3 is TGTGCCAGCAGCGTTACAGGGGCCCCTAGCACAGATACGCAGTATTTT.

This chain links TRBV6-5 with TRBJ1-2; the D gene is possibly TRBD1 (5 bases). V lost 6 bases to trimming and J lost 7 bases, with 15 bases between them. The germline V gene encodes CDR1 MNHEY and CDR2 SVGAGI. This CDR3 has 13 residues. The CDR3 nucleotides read TGTGCCAGCAGATACATCAGGGATCGTGGCTACACCTTC. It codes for CASRYIRDRGYTF.

The CDR3 sequence: CASSYGLAGVGETQYF. CDR3 DNA: TGTGCCAGCAGCTACGGACTAGCGGGAGTAGGAGAGACCCAGTACTTC. The V gene is TRBV7-9, the J gene TRBJ2-5; 13 positions match TRBD2. There are 16 residues in the CDR3. From germline, CDR1 is SEHNR and CDR2 FQNEAQ (reference sequence). V dropped 4 bases and J dropped 4; count of bases not matched to a gene: 6. The complete variable domain, with remaining parts taken from reference TRBV7-9 and TRBJ2-5, reads DTGVSQNPRHKITKRGQNVTFRCDPISEHNRLYWYRQTLGQGPEFLTYFQNEAQLEKSRLLSDRFSAERPKGSFSTLEIQRTEQGDSAMYLCASSYGLAGVGETQYFGPGTRLLVL.

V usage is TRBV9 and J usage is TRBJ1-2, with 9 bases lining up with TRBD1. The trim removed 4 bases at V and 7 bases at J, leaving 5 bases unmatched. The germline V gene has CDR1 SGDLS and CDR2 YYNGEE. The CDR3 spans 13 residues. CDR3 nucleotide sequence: TGTGCCAGCAGCATACAGGGGGCTAGTGGCTACACCTTC. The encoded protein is CASSIQGASGYTF.